Listed below are T cell receptor beta chains from one sample, sequenced in a study of cytomegalovirus exposure and HLA in healthy donors. Only in-frame clones appear in the TCRdb table, and some are missing; sequencing was by immunoSEQ multiplex PCR. The table has 45,000 to 65,000 clones, about 82% seen once. Sequences were obtained from PBMCs. These receptors all come from a man aged 25 to 45 in good health and CMV-seronegative. The CDR3 runs from the conserved cysteine through the conserved F or W. Each record gives: D gene, V gene, clone size, J gene, CDR3 protein, CDR3 DNA. D genes are given only for firm matches. Clone size is stated in some rows and not others, as once, few, many or a class when expanded.

>.|TRBV18|few|TRBJ2-7
CASSPKPPYEQYF
TGTGCCAGCTCACCAAAGCCGCCCTACGAGCAGTACTTC
>.|TRBV7-6|.|TRBJ2-2
CASSLIGSTGELFF
TGTGCCAGCAGCTTAATCGGGAGCACCGGGGAGCTGTTTTTT
>TRBD2|TRBV6-4|.|TRBJ2-6
CASSRLAGVPGANVLTF
TGTGCCAGCAGTAGACTAGCGGGAGTGCCTGGGGCCAACGTCCTGACTTTC
>.|TRBV27|.|TRBJ2-7
CASSLRPPQGRHEQYF
TGTGCCAGCAGTTTACGCCCCCCACAGGGCAGGCACGAGCAGTACTTC
>TRBD2|TRBV5-4|.|TRBJ2-1
CASRSGRAPGEQFF
TGTGCCAGCCGGAGCGGGAGGGCCCCGGGTGAGCAGTTCTTC
>.|TRBV10-1|.|TRBJ2-2
CASGKQAGELFF
TGCGCCAGCGGTAAACAAGCCGGGGAGCTGTTTTTT
>.|TRBV30|.|TRBJ1-2
CAWRDPGYYGYTF
TGTGCCTGGAGAGATCCAGGGTACTATGGCTACACCTTC
>TRBD1|TRBV6-6|once|TRBJ1-1
CATTGATEAFF
TGTGCCACCACAGGGGCCACTGAAGCTTTCTTT
>.|TRBV11-2|.|TRBJ2-6
CASSLRFRGSSGANVLTF
TGTGCCAGCAGCTTAAGGTTCAGGGGAAGCTCTGGGGCCAACGTCCTGACTTTC
>TRBD2|TRBV4-2|few|TRBJ2-3
CASSQGGRGGRRSADTQYF
TGTGCCAGCAGCCAAGGGGGGCGGGGGGGCCGTAGGTCGGCAGATACGCAGTATTTT
>.|TRBV29-1|.|TRBJ2-5
CSVDELGQETQYF
TGCAGCGTAGATGAACTAGGCCAAGAGACCCAGTACTTC
>TRBD1|TRBV19|.|TRBJ2-7
CASSRDRAAYEQYF
TGTGCCAGTAGTAGGGACAGGGCTGCCTACGAGCAGTACTTC
>.|TRBV30|.|TRBJ1-1
CAWSRNTEAFF
TGTGCCTGGAGCCGGAACACTGAAGCTTTCTTT
>.|TRBV6-6|.|TRBJ1-1
CASTRGQGGGAFF
TGTGCCAGCACCCGGGGGCAAGGGGGGGGAGCTTTCTTT
>.|TRBV23-1|.|TRBJ2-1
CASSQSADTYLSYNEQFF
TGCGCCAGCAGTCAATCCGCGGACACTTACCTCTCCTACAATGAGCAGTTCTTC
>.|TRBV18|few|TRBJ2-7
CASSPVRDEQYF
TGTGCCAGCTCACCAGTCAGGGACGAGCAGTACTTC
>.|TRBV21-1|.|TRBJ1-5
CASSNGQGAFPSQPQHF
TGTGCCAGCAGCAACGGCCAGGGGGCCTTTCCTTCCCAGCCCCAGCATTTT
>TRBD1|TRBV18|once|TRBJ1-5
CASSSASATGGDQPQHF
TGTGCCAGCTCCTCGGCTAGTGCGACAGGGGGCGATCAGCCCCAGCATTTT
>TRBD1|TRBV28|.|TRBJ1-1
CASSSGQGNTEAFF
TGTGCCAGCAGTTCAGGACAGGGGAACACTGAAGCTTTCTTT
>TRBD1|TRBV30|.|TRBJ2-5
CAWSAQTGQGETQYF
TGTGCCTGGAGTGCGCAGACAGGGCAGGGAGAGACCCAGTACTTC
>.|TRBV5-1|.|TRBJ1-2
CASSLTGSYGYTF
TGCGCCAGCAGCCTAACGGGGTCCTATGGCTACACCTTC
>TRBD1|TRBV6-5|.|TRBJ1-2
CASRRQGLNYGYTF
TGTGCCAGCAGGCGACAGGGCCTTAACTATGGCTACACCTTC
>.|TRBV6-5|.|TRBJ1-1
CASSYSSVNTEAFF
TGTGCCAGCAGTTACTCATCGGTCAACACTGAAGCTTTCTTT
>.|TRBV5-8|.|TRBJ2-1
CASSLVWTDYNEQFF
TGTGCCAGCAGCTTGGTCTGGACTGACTACAATGAGCAGTTCTTC
>.|TRBV6-5|.|TRBJ1-2
CASRRTEQGGYTF
TGTGCCAGCAGACGCACAGAGCAGGGGGGCTACACCTTC
>TRBD1|TRBV6-5|once|TRBJ1-5
CATSTGTGKNQPQHF
TGTGCCACCTCCACCGGGACAGGGAAGAATCAGCCCCAGCATTTT
>TRBD2|TRBV19|.|TRBJ2-5
CASSIQASGGQETQYF
TGTGCCAGTAGTATACAGGCTAGCGGGGGACAAGAGACCCAGTACTTC
>.|TRBV10-2|.|TRBJ2-7
CASSANRNYEQYF
TGCGCCAGCAGTGCGAACAGAAACTACGAGCAGTACTTC
>TRBD1|TRBV6-5|.|TRBJ1-4
CASRVQGATNEKLFF
TGTGCCAGCAGAGTACAGGGGGCAACTAATGAAAAACTGTTTTTT
>.|TRBV6-5|.|TRBJ2-7
CASSYGAGTYEQYF
TGTGCCAGCAGTTACGGGGCTGGGACCTACGAGCAGTACTTC
>TRBD2|TRBV4-3|.|TRBJ2-1
CASSQDRILGTSNNEQFF
TGCGCCAGCAGCCAAGATCGTATTTTGGGGACTAGCAATAATGAGCAGTTCTTC
>.|TRBV14|.|TRBJ2-3
CASSQGGRASTDTQYF
TGTGCCAGCAGCCAAGGCGGCAGGGCGAGCACAGATACGCAGTATTTT
>TRBD1|TRBV13|.|TRBJ2-7
CASSSGQASSYEQYF
TGTGCCAGCAGCTCGGGACAGGCGAGCTCCTACGAGCAGTACTTC
>.|TRBV21-1|.|TRBJ2-3
CASPGRRGGYTQYF
TGTGCCAGCCCTGGCCGGCGGGGGGGTTATACGCAGTATTTT
>.|TRBV7-8|.|TRBJ1-1
CASSLDRNTEAFF
TGTGCCAGCAGCTTAGACAGGAACACTGAAGCTTTCTTT
>.|TRBV18|.|TRBJ2-1
CASSPLGQYNEQFF
TGTGCCAGCTCACCGCTGGGACAATACAATGAGCAGTTCTTC
>.|TRBV2|few|TRBJ1-4
CASSDNTGRNEKLFF
TGTGCCAGCAGTGACAACACAGGGCGCAATGAAAAACTGTTTTTT
>.|TRBV27|.|TRBJ1-1
CASSLWAGRAEAFF
TGTGCCAGCAGTTTATGGGCAGGGAGGGCTGAAGCTTTCTTT
>.|TRBV11-3|.|TRBJ2-5
CASSPVRGTIPGLETQYF
TGTGCCAGCAGCCCAGTAAGGGGGACAATCCCCGGCCTTGAGACCCAGTACTTC
>.|TRBV7-2|few|TRBJ2-3
CASSVDKITDTQYF
TGTGCCAGCAGCGTGGACAAGATCACAGATACGCAGTATTTT
>TRBD1|TRBV30|.|TRBJ2-1
CAWTLYWDSNEQFF
TGTGCCTGGACCCTGTACTGGGACAGCAATGAGCAGTTCTTC
>.|TRBV30|.|TRBJ2-1
CALRGARASYNEQFF
TGTGCCTTGAGGGGGGCCCGGGCCTCCTACAATGAGCAGTTCTTC
>.|TRBV19|.|TRBJ2-1
CASKLAFDNEQFF
TGTGCCAGTAAACTAGCATTCGACAATGAGCAGTTCTTC
>TRBD2|TRBV27|few|TRBJ2-7
CASSLGGLAGLFYEQYF
TGTGCCAGCAGTTTGGGGGGACTAGCGGGGCTCTTCTACGAGCAGTACTTC
>.|TRBV5-8|once|TRBJ1-5
CASSFLRNQPQHF
TGTGCCAGCAGCTTCCTCCGCAATCAGCCCCAGCATTTT
>.|TRBV30|.|TRBJ1-1
CAWSETTFEAFF
TGTGCCTGGAGTGAAACGACTTTTGAAGCTTTCTTT
>TRBD1|TRBV29-1|.|TRBJ2-1
CSWTRQGYEQFF
TGCAGCTGGACACGACAGGGGTATGAGCAGTTCTTC
>.|TRBV29-1|.|TRBJ2-7
CSVRQSNYEQYF
TGCAGCGTTAGACAGAGTAACTACGAGCAGTACTTC